This T cell receptor beta chain was identified in a study of cytomegalovirus exposure and HLA in healthy donors. Primers included in the PCR were 60 Vbeta and 13 Jbeta primers. How the authors handled the data: Approximately 9.9 million shared chains were among the approximately 82 million unique TCR beta chains that a later analysis counted. This table comes from immunoSEQ multiplex PCR, and its TCRdb copy is limited to in-frame clones, with some not included. V and J calls and clone size are those listed in that table; D and trimming were worked out from the DNA. The repertoire includes 60,000 to 100,000 clones, 60% to 85% of them detected once, and 5.5% to 7% sits in the top ten. This clone was seen more than once but under ten times. Germline CDR1 is MRHNA and CDR2 is SNTAGT. This CDR3 has 15 residues. V was clipped by 4 bases and J by 2 bases; unmatched bases: 4.

Input material: PBMCs. This TCR derives from a male donor in good health and CMV-seropositive. The chain is built from TRBV6-4 and TRBJ2-3, with 9 bases aligning to TRBD2. The CDR3 sequence: CASSVGGGDTDTQYF. The CDR3 nucleotides are TGTGCCAGCAGTGTGGGCGGGGGGGACACAGATACGCAGTATTTT.